Listed below are T cell receptor beta chains from one sample, sequenced in a study of T-cell memory formation after mild COVID-19. Each CDR3 protein gets one entry after TCRdb re-called the 5' RACE reads with MiXCR. The sample includes about 160,000 distinct CDR3 sequences, roughly 28% of them seen just once. Sequencing was performed on PBMCs or a T cell subset sorted from them (not recorded which). These receptors originate from an adult woman who had mild COVID-19 (a few samples of this study predate the infection). Cell type and time point are not known. Both conserved end residues are part of each CDR3. D genes are given only for firm matches. Only part of the rows carry a size: once, few, many, or a class if the clone is expanded.

TRBJ1-2 | TRBV11-3 | - | - | CASSLWAGRSAYGYTF | TGTGCCAGCAGCTTATGGGCAGGGAGGTCCGCTTATGGCTACACCTTC
TRBJ2-3 | TRBV5-1 | TRBD2 | - | CASSFGLADRTDTQYF | TGCGCCAGCAGCTTCGGACTAGCGGACCGCACAGATACGCAGTATTTT
TRBJ2-2 | TRBV24-1 | - | - | CATSVSANTGELFF | TGTGCCACCAGTGTCAGCGCGAACACCGGGGAGCTGTTTTTT
TRBJ2-3 | TRBV27 | - | - | CASSWASRGTQYF | TGTGCCAGCAGTTGGGCTTCCCGCGGTACGCAGTATTTT
TRBJ1-1 | TRBV7-2 | - | - | CASSFFWQGRSEAFF | TGTGCCAGCAGCTTCTTCTGGCAGGGGAGATCTGAAGCTTTCTTT
TRBJ1-3 | TRBV2 | - | - | CASSESPGFFSGNTIYF | TGTGCCAGCAGTGAATCACCAGGGTTTTTTTCGGGAAACACCATATATTTT
TRBJ1-2 | TRBV6-5 | - | once | CASSTGAYGYTF | TGTGCCAGCAGCACGGGAGCCTATGGCTACACCTTC
TRBJ2-7 | TRBV21-1 | - | - | CASSKEKGAHEQYF | TGTGCCAGCAGCAAAGAAAAGGGGGCCCACGAGCAGTACTTC
TRBJ2-7 | TRBV20-1 | TRBD1 | few | CSAREQGIWSEQYF | TGCAGTGCCAGGGAACAGGGGATTTGGAGCGAGCAGTACTTC
TRBJ2-3 | TRBV7-9 | - | - | CASSYRVTDTQYF | TGTGCCAGCAGCTATAGGGTCACAGATACGCAGTATTTT
TRBJ2-4 | TRBV11-2 | - | - | CASSHPTSKNIQYF | TGTGCCAGCAGCCACCCGACTAGTAAGAACATTCAGTACTTC
TRBJ2-7 | TRBV12-5 | - | - | CASGSPVSVEQYF | TGTGCTAGTGGTTCGCCGGTTTCTGTTGAGCAGTACTTC
TRBJ2-7 | TRBV29-1 | - | many | CSVAVVSYEQYF | TGCAGCGTTGCTGTGGTCTCCTACGAGCAGTACTTC
TRBJ2-7 | TRBV6-5 | - | - | CASSYSRQQYF | TGTGCCAGCAGTTACTCACGACAGCAGTACTTC
TRBJ2-2 | TRBV5-1 | - | few | CASSLDINTGELFF | TGCGCCAGCAGCTTGGACATTAACACCGGGGAGCTGTTTTTT
TRBJ2-1 | TRBV20-1 | TRBD2 | - | CSQTSGRHEQFF | TGCAGTCAGACTAGCGGGCGTCATGAGCAGTTCTTC
TRBJ2-7 | TRBV3-1 | - | few | CASSQGGRGPKTYEQYF | TGTGCCAGCAGCCAAGGAGGTCGCGGGCCTAAAACCTACGAGCAGTACTTC
TRBJ2-1 | TRBV29-1 | TRBD1 | few | CSVDSWDRAYNEQFF | TGCAGCGTTGATTCGTGGGACAGGGCCTACAATGAGCAGTTCTTC
TRBJ1-1 | TRBV6-5 | - | - | CASSYFPNTEAFF | TGTGCCAGCAGTTACTTTCCGAACACTGAAGCTTTCTTT
TRBJ2-5 | TRBV30 | - | - | CAWGDWTQYF | TGTGCCTGGGGAGATTGGACCCAGTACTTC
TRBJ2-1 | TRBV5-6 | - | few | CASSLGLSSYNEQFF | TGTGCCAGCAGCTTAGGACTCAGCTCCTACAATGAGCAGTTCTTC
TRBJ1-2 | TRBV7-6 | - | - | CASSASRGSYGYTF | TGTGCCAGCAGCGCCTCCAGGGGATCCTATGGCTACACCTTC
TRBJ2-3 | TRBV11-2 | TRBD1 | - | CASSSRTGSDTQYF | TGTGCCAGCAGCTCTCGGACAGGGTCAGATACGCAGTATTTT
TRBJ2-4 | TRBV7-9 | TRBD1 | - | CASSWGQGVENIQYF | TGTGCCAGCAGCTGGGGACAGGGGGTGGAAAACATTCAGTACTTC
TRBJ1-4 | TRBV15 | TRBD1 | few | CATSPTGAGEKLFF | TGTGCCACCAGCCCTACAGGGGCCGGTGAAAAACTGTTTTTT
TRBJ2-1 | TRBV24-1 | TRBD1 | few | CATSDPGTDDEQFF | TGTGCCACCAGTGATCCCGGGACAGATGATGAGCAGTTCTTC
TRBJ2-1 | TRBV4-1 | TRBD2 | few | CASSQGLGNEQFF | TGCGCCAGCAGCCAGGGACTAGGCAATGAGCAGTTCTTC
TRBJ2-7 | TRBV4-2 | - | - | CASSSTGTFSYEQYF | TGTGCCAGCAGCTCTACCGGGACATTTTCCTACGAGCAGTACTTC
TRBJ2-3 | TRBV15 | TRBD1 | few | CATSPGDRAGTDTQYF | TGTGCCACCAGCCCTGGAGACAGGGCCGGCACAGATACGCAGTATTTT
TRBJ1-6 | TRBV3-1 | - | few | CASSHMSDSYNSPLHF | TGTGCCAGCAGCCATATGTCAGATTCCTATAATTCACCCCTCCACTTT
TRBJ1-5 | TRBV18 | - | few | CASSPTFQRTSNQPQHF | TGTGCCAGCTCACCAACGTTTCAGCGCACTAGCAATCAGCCCCAGCATTTT
TRBJ2-1 | TRBV7-3 | TRBD2 | few | CASSLTSGDEQFF | TGTGCCAGCAGCTTGACTAGCGGGGATGAGCAGTTCTTC
TRBJ2-2 | TRBV9 | - | - | CASSVSGNTGELFF | TGTGCCAGCAGCGTCTCTGGGAACACCGGGGAGCTGTTTTTT
TRBJ1-1 | TRBV5-1 | TRBD1 | - | CASSSQGAESTEAFF | TGCGCCAGCAGCTCACAGGGGGCTGAGAGCACTGAAGCTTTCTTT
TRBJ2-1 | TRBV7-9 | TRBD2 | few | CASSLGTSGGKLSYNEQFF | TGTGCCAGCAGCTTAGGGACTAGCGGGGGGAAACTATCCTACAATGAGCAGTTCTTC
TRBJ2-3 | TRBV20-1 | - | - | CSAREVGRWDTQYF | TGCAGTGCTAGGGAGGTTGGGAGGTGGGATACGCAGTATTTT
TRBJ1-1 | TRBV2 | TRBD1 | - | CASSGDRGNTEAFF | TGTGCCAGCAGTGGGGACAGGGGTAACACTGAAGCTTTCTTT
TRBJ1-2 | TRBV5-5 | - | few | CATDRNYGYTF | TGTGCCACGGACAGAAACTATGGCTACACCTTC
TRBJ2-3 | TRBV5-1 | TRBD2 | - | CASSLKGLGPDTQYF | TGCGCCAGCAGCCTAAAAGGACTAGGCCCAGATACGCAGTATTTT
TRBJ2-1 | TRBV29-1 | - | few | CSVVGSSYNEQFF | TGCAGCGTTGTAGGGAGCTCCTACAATGAGCAGTTCTTC
TRBJ1-5 | TRBV6-2/TRBV6-3 | - | - | CASSEGFGNQPQHF | TGTGCCAGCAGTGAGGGTTTCGGAAATCAGCCCCAGCATTTT